This T cell receptor beta chain is drawn from a study of blood T cell repertoires in COVID-19. CDR1 SNHLY and CDR2 FYNNEI come from the germline V gene. With 6 bases removed from V and 0 bases from J, the gap between germline ends came to 12 bases. This CDR3 has 15 amino acids. This study enrolled people aged about 18 to 100 from under 25 US geographic areas. Each recovered donor of Cohort 3 presented with two negative PCRs, clearance, or symptom resolution. Clones were sequenced by immunoSEQ multiplex PCR, and TCRdb holds only the in-frame ones, with some missing. The sample holds 150,000 or so clones, roughly 75% seen once.

Sequencing was done on a sample of PBMCs or T cells enriched from blood (not recorded which). This TCR was sampled from a woman aged 45-60 years who had recovered from COVID-19. This rearrangement joins TRBV2 to TRBJ1-5; a weak D match, TRBD1 (5 bases). CDR3 sequence reads: CASRMTVLSNQPQHF. The CDR3 DNA is TGTGCCAGCAGGATGACAGTTCTTAGCAATCAGCCCCAGCATTTT.